The 11 T cell receptor beta chains reported below all come from one sample, sequenced in a study of early T cells in non-severe SARS-CoV-2 infection. TCRdb used MiXCR to reprocess the 5' RACE reads, holding one entry per CDR3 protein. The data contain around 44,000 distinct CDR3 sequences, approximately 6.2% of them singletons. The sample consisted of whole blood, taken at baseline. Receptor source: an adult who was a healthcare worker with PCR-confirmed SARS-CoV-2 infection or an uninfected control (not recorded which).

The V and J genes are TRBV7-2 and TRBJ2-7; TRBD2 agrees at 8 bases. CDR1 is SGHTA and CDR2 is FQGNSA in the germline V gene. After removal of 7 bases from V and 0 bases from J, the junction contained 11 bases not matched to a gene. CDR3 length: 16 residues. This CDR3 is CASTPGASGFSYEQYF. The CDR3 nucleotides read TGTGCCAGCACCCCTGGGGCTAGCGGGTTCTCCTACGAGCAGTACTTC.

The V and J genes are TRBV18 and TRBJ2-2, with D unresolved. The CDR3 is 14 amino acids. CDR1 is KGHSH, CDR2 LQKENI, per germline. V shed 1 base and J shed 3 bases, with 6 bases lying between them. The CDR3 coding sequence is TGTGCCAGCTCACCACGGGTGGACACCGGGGAGCTGTTTTTT. Protein: CASSPRVDTGELFF.

This clonotype was seen more than once but under ten times. The J gene is TRBJ2-1, the V gene TRBV12-3 or TRBV12-4; tentative D call: TRBD2 (6 bases). Trimming stripped 3 bases from V and 3 bases from J, with 12 bases between. The CDR3 runs to 15 residues. CDR3 sequence (DNA): TGTGCCAGCAGTTTTGGAGGGAGAATCTACAATGAGCAGTTCTTC. Its translation: CASSFGGRIYNEQFF.

Many counts were recorded for this clonotype. The chain combines TRBV6-2 or TRBV6-3 with TRBJ2-1, with 11 bases matching TRBD2. CDR1 MNHEY and CDR2 SVGEGT come from the germline V gene. The CDR3 extends over 15 amino acids. J lost 5 bases, V lost 4 bases, and 4 bases had no gene match. The CDR3 spells CASSSIAGGNNEQFF. The CDR3 DNA reads TGTGCCAGCAGTTCCATAGCGGGGGGGAACAATGAGCAGTTCTTC.

The rearrangement links TRBV6-2 or TRBV6-3 to TRBJ2-5, with 12 positions matching TRBD2. The CDR3 loop spans 14 amino acids. Unmatched junction bases numbered 3, after V lost 6 bases and J lost 4 bases. The germline V gene encodes CDR1 MNHEY and CDR2 SVGEGT. CDR3 in amino acids: CASSQTSGGETQYF. Here the CDR3 DNA reads TGTGCCAGCAGCCAGACTAGCGGGGGAGAGACCCAGTACTTC.

This clonotype appeared many times. The chain joins TRBV20-1 to TRBJ2-3; 9 bases align to TRBD2. Germline loops: CDR1 DFQATT, CDR2 SNEGSKA (reference sequence). The J segment lost 6 bases and the V segment lost 4 bases, leaving 8 bases of the junction unmatched. The CDR3 covers 14 residues. This CDR3 is CSAMVGLAMDTQYF. CDR3 nucleotide sequence: TGCAGTGCTATGGTGGGACTAGCAATGGATACGCAGTATTTT.

V gene TRBV4-3 combines with J gene TRBJ1-2, with D unresolved. The ends were cut back, 0 bases at V and 0 bases at J, with 8 bases in the middle. There are 15 residues in the CDR3. Per germline, CDR1 LGHNA and CDR2 YSLEER. The CDR3, as DNA: TGCGCCAGCAGCCAAGATGGTACGGCTAACTATGGCTACACCTTC. Translation: CASSQDGTANYGYTF.

In this sample, this clonotype turned up a few times. The J gene is TRBJ2-1, the V gene TRBV13; 13 bases agree with TRBD2. Germline CDR1 is PRHDT and CDR2 is FYEKMQ (reference sequence). Trimming removed 5 bases from V and 10 bases from J; junction bases left unmatched: 8. The CDR3 runs to 15 residues. CDR3: CASSGGLAGVEEQFF. The DNA of the CDR3 is TGTGCCAGCAGCGGCGGACTAGCGGGGGTAGAGGAGCAGTTCTTC.

This clonotype showed up many times. V is TRBV6-2 or TRBV6-3 and J is TRBJ2-7; TRBD2 aligns across 7 bases. J gave up 1 base and V 5 bases, and 8 bases lay outside the gene matches. This CDR3 region has 15 residues. Germline V gives CDR1 MNHEY, CDR2 SVGEGT. The CDR3 spells CASSNVLAKSYEQYF. The DNA of the CDR3 is TGTGCCAGCAGTAACGTACTAGCGAAGTCCTACGAGCAGTACTTC.

This clonotype showed up just a few times. J is TRBJ2-1 and V is TRBV27; 10 positions agree with TRBD2. The CDR3 is made up of 19 amino acids. The ends lost 2 bases at V and 7 bases at J; junction bases unmatched: 17. The V gene's germline CDR1 is MNHEY and CDR2 SMNVEV (reference sequence). CDR3 residues: CASSLRPGLAPTLGNEQFF. The CDR3, as DNA: TGTGCCAGCAGTTTACGTCCGGGACTAGCGCCCACGTTGGGGAATGAGCAGTTCTTC.

Many counts were recorded for this clonotype. V gene TRBV20-1 combines with J gene TRBJ2-5, with D perhaps TRBD2 (7 bases). V was cut by 6 bases and J by 5 bases, with 22 bases left in between. Germline CDR1 reads DFQATT; CDR2 reads SNEGSKA (reference sequence). CDR3 length: 15 residues. CDR3 in amino acids: CSAQEGRGLAETQYF. The CDR3 bases are TGCAGTGCCCAGGAGGGGCGGGGGCTCGCGGAGACCCAGTACTTC.